The 3 T cell receptor beta chains given below trace back to one sample, sequenced in a study of shared clonotypes between healthy human individuals. Sequencing used immunoSEQ multiplex PCR; TCRdb keeps in-frame clones, though not all of them. The top ten hold approximately 2% of the sample, which has 600,000 to 800,000 clones, 55% to 80% seen once. Material for sequencing was memory CD4+ T cells sorted from blood. Subset meaning: CD45RA-negative fraction. The receptors stem from a woman younger than 45 in good health.

This chain uses TRBV9 with TRBJ1-2; D might be TRBD1 (5 bases). Germline CDR1 SGDLS, CDR2 YYNGEE. This CDR3 is built from 14 residues. The V end was cut by 0 bases, the J end by 8 bases, with 14 bases between. The CDR3: CASSVVRESQGYTF. DNA for the CDR3: TGTGCCAGCAGCGTAGTCAGGGAGAGTCAAGGCTACACCTTC.

This chain joins TRBV19 and TRBJ2-7; TRBD2 matches at 12 bases. V lost 3 bases and J lost 3; bases outside the gene matches: 15. The CDR3 is 19 residues long. Germline V gene lookup returns CDR1 LNHDA and CDR2 SQIVND (reference sequence). The CDR3 sequence is CASSMWSLAGGPGDYEQYF. Here the CDR3 DNA reads TGTGCCAGTAGTATGTGGTCGCTAGCGGGAGGGCCTGGAGACTACGAGCAGTACTTC.

The J gene is TRBJ1-5, the V gene TRBV4-1; D is possibly TRBD1 (5 bases). Trimming shortened V by 5 bases and J by 2 bases, and 10 bases separated the two germline ends. Per germline, CDR1 MGHRA and CDR2 YSYEKL. This CDR3 is 14 amino acids long. CDR3 in amino acids: CASSIGGGNQPQHF. As DNA, the CDR3 is TGCGCCAGCAGCATTGGAGGGGGCAATCAGCCCCAGCATTTT.